Below are 22 T cell receptor beta chains sequenced from a single sample in a study of human T cells and chemical hapten exposure. TCRdb reprocessed the RACE reads with MiXCR, giving one entry per CDR3 protein. This sample has 65,000 to 95,000 distinct CDR3 sequences; 8.6% occur once, and the top ten carry about 1.5%. As for time point: healthy volunteer bleed at 6 weeks. Blood, whole and unfractionated, served as the source for total RNA extraction. Sequenced material: whole blood. These receptors all stem from a female donor in good health. Some clones in this sample may be carry-over from other donors' samples.

The rearrangement uses TRBV15 and TRBJ2-1, with a tentative D call TRBD2 (6 bases). CDR3 length: 15 residues. The V end lost 2 bases, the J end lost 7 bases, and 15 bases lay between the germline ends. Germline lookup yields CDR1 LNHNV and CDR2 YYDKDF (reference sequence). DNA of the CDR3: TGTGCCACCAGCAGAACCGGGACTCCAGGAAATGAGCAGTTCTTC. Its protein product is CATSRTGTPGNEQFF.

This clonotype was picked up a small number of times. The chain links TRBV3-1 to TRBJ1-2; D perhaps matches TRBD1 (5 bases). The CDR3 is 16 residues long. V lost 1 base and J lost 7, with 19 bases in between. Germline V gene sequence: CDR1 LGHDT, CDR2 YNNKEL (reference sequence). This CDR3 is CASSQVGSGRGGGYTF. The CDR3 region has the DNA TGTGCCAGCAGCCAAGTAGGCTCGGGACGTGGTGGTGGCTACACCTTC. The whole variable domain, remainder taken from reference TRBV3-1 and TRBJ1-2, is DTAVSQTPKYLVTQMGNDKSIKCEQNLGHDTMYWYKQDSKKFLKIMFSYNNKELIINETVPNRFSPKSPDKAHLNLHINSLELGDSAVYFCASSQVGSGRGGGYTFGSGTRLTVV.

The chain uses TRBV7-8 and TRBJ1-1; 8 bases line up with TRBD1. The CDR3 contains 14 residues. Per germline, CDR1 SGHVS and CDR2 FQNEAQ. V dropped 2 bases and J dropped 5; count of bases not matched to a gene: 4. The CDR3 is CASSLWTGTTEAFF. In DNA form, the CDR3 reads TGTGCCAGCAGCTTATGGACAGGGACGACTGAAGCTTTCTTT.

This clonotype was picked up a small number of times. The V and J genes are TRBV29-1 and TRBJ2-1; the match to TRBD2 covers 7 bases. This CDR3 is built from 14 residues. Looked up from germline, CDR1 is SQVTM and CDR2 is ANQGSEA. V lost 6 bases, J lost 0 bases, and 5 bases stayed unmatched. CDR3 protein: CSVKRGDSYNEQFF. Written as DNA, the CDR3 is TGCAGCGTAAAGCGGGGAGACTCCTACAATGAGCAGTTCTTC.

This clonotype was counted ten times or more. V is TRBV7-2 and J is TRBJ2-3; D is ambiguous. V was cut by 3 bases and J by 5 bases, with 3 bases left in between. The germline V gene encodes CDR1 SGHTA and CDR2 FQGNSA. This CDR3 region has 11 residues. CDR3 nucleotide sequence: TGTGCCAGCAGCTTTCAAGATACGCAGTATTTT. It specifies CASSFQDTQYF. Combining the CDR3 with reference TRBV7-2 and TRBJ2-3 gives the whole variable domain GAGVSQSPSNKVTEKGKDVELRCDPISGHTALYWYRQSLGQGLEFLIYFQGNSAPDKSGLPSDRFSAERTGGSVSTLTIQRTQQEDSAVYLCASSFQDTQYFGPGTRLTVL.

This clonotype was recorded at least ten times. The chain is built from TRBV5-4 and TRBJ1-1; D is perhaps TRBD1 (5 bases). Looked up from germline, CDR1 is SGHNT and CDR2 is YYREEE (reference sequence). Trimming removed 0 bases from V and 10 bases from J, with 16 bases in between. CDR3 length: 14 residues. CDR3 in DNA: TGTGCCAGCAGCTTGGTGGGGGTAAGGTCAGCAGCTTTCTTT. This codes for CASSLVGVRSAAFF. Using reference TRBV5-4 and TRBJ1-1 for the parts outside the CDR3, the full variable domain is ETGVTQSPTHLIKTRGQQVTLRCSSQSGHNTVSWYQQALGQGPQFIFQYYREEENGRGNFPPRFSGLQFPNYSSELNVNALELDDSALYLCASSLVGVRSAAFFGQGTRLTVV.

This chain links TRBV9 with TRBJ2-3; 7 nucleotides line up with TRBD1. This CDR3 contains 13 residues. V shed 2 bases, J shed 8 bases, and the junction held 5 bases outside the gene matches. Germline lookup yields CDR1 SGDLS and CDR2 YYNGEE. The CDR3 spells CASSVGGQPTQYF. The CDR3 DNA follows: TGTGCCAGCAGCGTTGGGGGACAGCCTACGCAGTATTTT.

J is TRBJ2-6 and V is TRBV10-3; D is undetermined. Germline V gene lookup returns CDR1 ENHRY and CDR2 SYGVKD. Between the trimmed V and J ends, which lost 8 bases and 4 bases, there was a span of 9 bases. CDR3 length: 13 residues. CDR3 in DNA: TGTGCCATCCGTAGTCGCGGGGCCAACGTCCTGACTTTC. Translating gives CAIRSRGANVLTF.

This sequence joins TRBV5-5 and TRBJ1-2, with 7 bases identical to TRBD1. CDR1 is SGHKS and CDR2 is YYEKEE in the germline V gene (reference sequence). J lost 3 bases, V lost 0 bases, and 5 bases had no gene match. The CDR3 sequence is 15 residues long. The CDR3 nucleotides read TGTGCCAGCAGCTTGGTAGGGGGCGCGGACTATGGCTACACCTTC. Translation: CASSLVGGADYGYTF.

This clonotype came up many times. The chain links TRBV30 to TRBJ1-2, with TRBD1 matching 7 bases. Germline assignment: CDR1 GTSNPN and CDR2 SVGIG (reference sequence). The CDR3 totals 14 residues. The J segment lost 4 bases and the V segment lost 1 base, leaving 6 bases of the junction unmatched. The CDR3: CAWSDGYRGYGYTF. DNA of the CDR3: TGTGCCTGGAGTGATGGGTACAGGGGCTATGGCTACACCTTC.

This clonotype has at least ten counts. This chain connects TRBV6-6 to TRBJ1-4, with D possibly TRBD1 on 6 matching bases. The CDR3 loop spans 14 amino acids. V shed 5 bases and J shed 7 bases, with 14 bases lying between them. From germline, CDR1 is MNHNY and CDR2 SVGAGI (reference sequence). The CDR3 protein is CASSPTGQFEKLFF. The CDR3 nucleotides read TGTGCCAGCAGTCCCACTGGACAGTTTGAAAAACTGTTTTTT.

This clonotype was detected many times. This chain links TRBV20-1 with TRBJ2-7; the match to TRBD1 covers 7 bases. The CDR3 contains 13 residues. V dropped 6 bases and J dropped 6; count of bases not matched to a gene: 11. CDR1 and CDR2 from the germline V gene are DFQATT and SNEGSKA (reference sequence). For the CDR3, the DNA is TGCAGTGCAAACAGGGGTCGGTACGGCGAGCAGTACTTC. It encodes CSANRGRYGEQYF.

The V gene is TRBV6-2 or TRBV6-3, the J gene TRBJ2-2, with TRBD2 identical over 10 bases. Germline V gives CDR1 MNHEY, CDR2 SVGEGT. CDR3 length: 18 amino acids. With V trimmed by 2 bases and J by 6 bases, 12 bases remained unmatched. CDR3 protein: CASSYNLAGASVPGELFF. DNA for the CDR3: TGTGCCAGCAGTTACAACCTAGCGGGGGCTTCAGTCCCCGGGGAGCTGTTTTTT.

Concerning this clonotype itself: This clone may be a read error of a much larger clone one base away. This chain connects TRBV5-6 to TRBJ1-5, with a weak D call TRBD1 (5 bases). The CDR3 sequence is 14 residues long. Germline V lookup: CDR1 SGHDT, CDR2 YYEEEE. V lost 1 base, J lost 5 bases, and 10 bases lay in between. CDR3: CASSLSGDDQPQHF. In DNA form, the CDR3 reads TGTGCCAGCAGCTTGTCGGGGGACGATCAGCCCCAGCATTTT. Looking up the rest from reference TRBV5-6 and TRBJ1-5 gives the full variable domain: DAGVTQSPTHLIKTRGQQVTLRCSPKSGHDTVSWYQQALGQGPQFIFQYYEEEERQRGNFPDRFSGHQFPNYSSELNVNALLLGDSALYLCASSLSGDDQPQHFGDGTRLSIL.

This clonotype came up many times. The chain uses TRBV5-5 and TRBJ2-5; D is possibly TRBD1 (5 bases). The V end lost 3 bases, the J end lost 4 bases, and 16 bases lay between the germline ends. Germline V gene lookup returns CDR1 SGHKS and CDR2 YYEKEE (reference sequence). CDR3 length: 15 residues. DNA of the CDR3: TGTGCCAGCAGCTCAGCCTTACTCCAGGGAGAGACCCAGTACTTC. This encodes CASSSALLQGETQYF. Together with reference TRBV5-5 and TRBJ2-5, the CDR3 gives the full variable domain: DAGVTQSPTHLIKTRGQQVTLRCSPISGHKSVSWYQQVLGQGPQFIFQYYEKEERGRGNFPDRFSARQFPNYSSELNVNALLLGDSALYLCASSSALLQGETQYFGPGTRLLVL.

This clonotype showed up just a few times. The chain joins TRBV20-1 to TRBJ1-5; no clear D. This CDR3 spans 12 amino acids. Germline CDR1 is DFQATT and CDR2 is SNEGSKA (reference sequence). V was trimmed by 0 bases and J by 9 bases, leaving 9 bases between them. The CDR3: CSARDRGGPQHF. The CDR3 bases are TGCAGTGCTAGAGATCGCGGAGGGCCCCAGCATTTT.

This clonotype was counted ten times or more. The chain combines TRBV12-3 or TRBV12-4 with TRBJ1-1, with D tentatively TRBD1 (5 bases). CDR3 size: 16 residues. The V gene lost 1 base and the J gene lost 1 base, with 13 bases spanning the gap. DNA for the CDR3: TGTGCCAGCAGTTTAGAGGAGGGGATCAGGAACACTGAAGCTTTCTTT. Translated, it gives CASSLEEGIRNTEAFF.

This clonotype was counted many times. The V gene is TRBV2, the J gene TRBJ1-4; the D is unclear. Germline V lookup: CDR1 SNHLY, CDR2 FYNNEI. This CDR3 is built from 15 residues. The V and J ends lost 7 bases and 4 bases respectively, with 16 bases between them. The CDR3: CASTRRRDNNEKLFF. The DNA of the CDR3 is TGTGCCAGCACCCGACGCAGAGATAATAATGAAAAACTGTTTTTT.

The sample holds many counts of this clonotype. The chain carries TRBV15 and TRBJ2-2, with a tentative D call TRBD2 (5 bases). Trimming took 0 bases from V and 7 from J, leaving 12 bases between them. This CDR3 has 15 amino acids. CDR1 is LNHNV and CDR2 is YYDKDF in the germline V gene (reference sequence). Here the CDR3 reads CATSRDLGLIGELFF. CDR3 nucleotides: TGTGCCACCAGCAGAGATTTAGGACTTATCGGGGAGCTGTTTTTT.

V and J are TRBV11-1 and TRBJ2-6; the D is unclear. This CDR3 is 15 amino acids long. Germline assignment: CDR1 SGHAT and CDR2 FQDESV (reference sequence). V was shortened by 4 bases and J by 4 bases, with 11 bases between the two germline ends. CDR3 sequence reads: CASSSLPSGANVLTF. Here the CDR3 DNA reads TGTGCCAGCAGCTCCCTACCGTCGGGGGCCAACGTCCTGACTTTC.

This clonotype was counted between two and nine times. The genes are TRBV5-6 and TRBJ1-1; 11 nucleotides agree with TRBD1. V dropped 2 bases and J dropped 6; count of bases not matched to a gene: 3. The CDR3 contains 14 residues. CDR1 SGHDT and CDR2 YYEEEE come from the germline V gene. The CDR3 coding sequence is TGTGCCAGCAGCTTCGGACAGGGGGCTTCTGAAGCTTTCTTT. It yields the protein CASSFGQGASEAFF.

The rearrangement links TRBV6-8 to TRBJ1-5; TRBD1 might be the D (6 bases). Looked up from germline, CDR1 is MNHGY and CDR2 is SAAAGT. V was trimmed by 9 bases and J by 1 base, leaving 16 bases between them. The CDR3 has 15 residues. The chain's CDR3 is CASGADRISNQPQHF. CDR3 in DNA: TGTGCCAGTGGCGCCGACAGGATCAGCAATCAGCCCCAGCATTTT.